This T cell receptor (beta chain) was profiled in a study of cytomegalovirus exposure and HLA in healthy donors. The V gene end was trimmed by 5 bases and the J gene end by 8 bases; junction bases not matched to a gene: 11. Germline V lookup: CDR1 SGHTA, CDR2 FQGTGA. There are 17 residues in the CDR3. Primers for the PCR totalled 60 Vbeta and 13 Jbeta. Sequencing was performed with immunoSEQ multiplex PCR; in TCRdb, only in-frame clones are kept and a portion is missing. The table records under 200,000 clones, about 71% of them present only once. The rearrangement uses TRBV7-3 and TRBJ2-1; 14 nucleotides align to TRBD2. This clonotype originated in a woman between 40 and 55 years old in good health and CMV-seropositive. The sequencing sample was made of PBMCs. CDR3 DNA: TGTGCCAGCAGCCCCTCTCTCGGACTAGCGGGAGGCGATGAGCAGTTCTTC. Amino acids: CASSPSLGLAGGDEQFF.